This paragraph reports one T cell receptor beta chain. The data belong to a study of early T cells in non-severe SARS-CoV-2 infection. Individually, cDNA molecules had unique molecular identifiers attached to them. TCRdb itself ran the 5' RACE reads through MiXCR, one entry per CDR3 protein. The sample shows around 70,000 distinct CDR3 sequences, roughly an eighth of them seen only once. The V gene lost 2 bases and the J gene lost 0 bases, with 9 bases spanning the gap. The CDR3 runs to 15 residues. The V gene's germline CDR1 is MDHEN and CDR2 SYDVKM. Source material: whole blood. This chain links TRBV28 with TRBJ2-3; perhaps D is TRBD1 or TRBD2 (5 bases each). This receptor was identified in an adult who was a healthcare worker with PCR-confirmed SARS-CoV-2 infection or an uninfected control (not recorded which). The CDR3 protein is CASSLGTASTDTQYF. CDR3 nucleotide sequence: TGTGCCAGCAGTTTAGGGACCGCTAGCACAGATACGCAGTATTTT. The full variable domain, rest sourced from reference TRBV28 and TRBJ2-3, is DVKVTQSSRYLVKRTGEKVFLECVQDMDHENMFWYRQDPGLGLRLIYFSYDVKMKEKGDIPEGYSVSREKKERFSLILESASTNQTSMYLCASSLGTASTDTQYFGPGTRLTVL.